This TCR beta chain appears in the sequencing data of a study of cytomegalovirus exposure and HLA in healthy donors. Sequencing used immunoSEQ multiplex PCR; TCRdb keeps in-frame clones, though not all of them. The sample includes tens of thousands of clones, just under 95% of them seen just once. This CDR3 region has 15 residues. In germline, CDR1 is SGHDN, CDR2 FVKESK. The ends lost 1 base at V and 6 bases at J; junction bases unmatched: 9. The TCR comes from a woman between 18 and 29 years old in good health and CMV-seropositive. The sequenced material came from PBMCs. This chain connects TRBV14 to TRBJ2-7; 7 nucleotides agree with TRBD1. CDR3 residues: CASSQVRQGVGEQYF. CDR3 in DNA: TGTGCCAGCAGCCAAGTTCGGCAGGGGGTCGGCGAGCAGTACTTC.